Each of the 18 T cell receptor beta chains below was sequenced from the same sample in a study of blood T cells in healthy people across ages. Alongside a J-beta primer mix, a sample-barcoded 5' primer served in a second PCR lasting roughly 7 to 11 cycles. TCRdb itself ran the 5' RACE reads through MiXCR, one entry per CDR3 protein. Found here are some 800,000 distinct CDR3 sequences, about 25% of them singletons; the top ten hold approximately 3.7%. The sample was also reused in another study, on T cells of mothers and their children.

The source material was blood. The receptor set was obtained from a boy aged 5-17 years in good health.

The chain links TRBV4-1 to TRBJ1-6, with D hard to call. Germline-derived CDR1 and CDR2 are MGHRA and YSYEKL. This CDR3 has 10 amino acids. V lost 8 bases to trimming and J lost 7 bases, with 3 bases between them. Here the CDR3 DNA reads TGCGCCAGCGGCAATTCACCCCTCCACTTT. Amino acid sequence: CASGNSPLHF.

This chain links TRBV30 with TRBJ1-2; D may be TRBD1 (6 bases). Germline V gene data show CDR1 as GTSNPN and CDR2 as SVGIG (reference sequence). V was cut by 3 bases and J by 6 bases, with 14 bases left in between. The CDR3 runs 13 residues. The CDR3: CAWSASGVDGYTF. The CDR3 coding sequence is TGTGCCTGGAGCGCTTCAGGGGTCGATGGCTACACCTTC.

This clonotype was picked up a small number of times. The rearrangement links TRBV20-1 to TRBJ2-7, with D maybe TRBD1 (5 bases). The V end was cut by 6 bases, the J end by 0 bases, with 12 bases between. CDR1 is DFQATT and CDR2 is SNEGSKA in the germline V gene (reference sequence). The CDR3 runs 13 residues. The CDR3 reads CSANRQNSYEQYF. CDR3 bases: TGCAGTGCCAACCGACAGAACTCCTACGAGCAGTACTTC.

V usage is TRBV12-3 or TRBV12-4 and J usage is TRBJ1-2, with TRBD1 identical over 10 bases. This CDR3 is 16 amino acids long. Trimming removed 2 bases from V and 4 bases from J; junction bases left unmatched: 7. The CDR3 protein is CASSLTRQGATYGYTF. The CDR3 bases are TGTGCCAGCAGTTTAACGCGACAGGGGGCGACCTATGGCTACACCTTC.

The chain has TRBV9 and TRBJ2-3; D is undetermined. V was shortened by 0 bases and J by 1 base, with 15 bases between the two germline ends. Per the germline V gene, CDR1 is SGDLS and CDR2 is YYNGEE. The CDR3 spans 17 residues. The CDR3 region is CASSVGTDPRGTDTQYF. CDR3 nucleotides: TGTGCCAGCAGCGTAGGGACCGACCCTCGGGGCACAGATACGCAGTATTTT.

Points on this clonotype: This may arise from a read error, as a much more abundant clone is one base away. CDR3 sequence: CAGSQGTGTGDEKLFF. CDR3 DNA sequence: TGCGCCGGCAGCCAGGGGACCGGGACAGGGGATGAAAAACTGTTTTTT. The chain is built from TRBV4-1 and TRBJ1-4; 10 nucleotides line up with TRBD1. This CDR3 has 16 amino acids. Germline CDR1 is MGHRA and CDR2 is YSYEKL.

The table lists this clonotype with a few counts. The V call is TRBV3-1, the J call TRBJ2-7; 9 bases align to TRBD2. Per germline, CDR1 LGHDT and CDR2 YNNKEL (reference sequence). This CDR3 is 15 amino acids long. After removal of 6 bases from V and 2 bases from J, the junction contained 8 bases not matched to a gene. CDR3 coding DNA: TGTGCCAGCAGACGAACTAGCGGGCGAACCTACGAGCAGTACTTC. Translated, it gives CASRRTSGRTYEQYF.

The chain carries TRBV3-1 and TRBJ2-1, with TRBD1 as a possible D gene (7 bases). The V end lost 0 bases, the J end lost 10 bases, and 19 bases lay between the germline ends. This CDR3 contains 16 residues. Looked up from germline, CDR1 is LGHDT and CDR2 is YNNKEL (reference sequence). CDR3 sequence: CASSQDWRARGREQFF. The CDR3 DNA follows: TGTGCCAGCAGCCAAGATTGGAGGGCCAGGGGGAGGGAGCAGTTCTTC.

The table lists this clonotype with a few counts. The chain joins TRBV12-3 or TRBV12-4 to TRBJ1-1; D is uncertain. The V and J ends lost 7 bases and 3 bases respectively, with 18 bases between them. The CDR3 runs 15 residues. The CDR3: CASTLSAVLYTEAFF. CDR3 nucleotide sequence: TGTGCCAGCACCTTATCGGCAGTACTCTACACTGAAGCTTTCTTT.

The table lists this clonotype with a few counts. The chain combines TRBV5-5 with TRBJ2-1; TRBD2 matches 13 bases. The V gene end was trimmed by 4 bases and the J gene end by 4 bases; junction bases not matched to a gene: 8. Germline CDR1 SGHKS, CDR2 YYEKEE (reference sequence). This CDR3 is built from 17 residues. The CDR3 here is CASSTTSGGLLYNEQFF. CDR3 DNA: TGTGCCAGCAGCACGACTAGCGGGGGGCTCCTTTACAATGAGCAGTTCTTC.

This rearrangement joins TRBV6-2 or TRBV6-3 to TRBJ2-1; unclear D gene. The V end lost 3 bases, the J end lost 9 bases, and 12 bases lay between the germline ends. The CDR3 totals 13 residues. Germline V lookup: CDR1 MNHEY, CDR2 SVGEGT. The CDR3 here is CASSYLPPGEQFF. DNA of the CDR3: TGTGCCAGCAGTTATCTCCCCCCAGGTGAGCAGTTCTTC.

This clonotype was seen just once. The rearrangement joins TRBV5-1 to TRBJ2-5; 8 bases fit TRBD1. The CDR3 has 15 amino acids. Germline V lookup: CDR1 SGHRS, CDR2 YFSETQ. V lost 4 bases and J lost 3; bases outside the gene matches: 8. CDR3 sequence reads: CASSDGQGGEETQYF. The CDR3 DNA reads as TGCGCCAGCAGCGACGGACAGGGCGGCGAAGAGACCCAGTACTTC.

The chain has TRBV5-1 and TRBJ2-1; D gene ambiguous. CDR1 SGHRS and CDR2 YFSETQ come from the germline V gene. This CDR3 has 13 amino acids. The germline V and J ends were trimmed by 4 bases and 4 bases, with 9 bases remaining between them. The CDR3 DNA reads TGCGCCAGCAGCCCGGCTACTTACAATGAGCAGTTCTTC. Amino acid sequence: CASSPATYNEQFF.

V is TRBV28 and J is TRBJ2-1; TRBD1 might be the D (6 bases). V was shortened by 5 bases and J by 2 bases, with 19 bases between the two germline ends. Germline V gene sequence: CDR1 MDHEN, CDR2 SYDVKM. This CDR3 is 17 amino acids long. CDR3 in amino acids: CASSPPGVSVTYNEQFF. The CDR3 DNA sequence: TGTGCCAGCAGTCCACCAGGGGTCTCAGTCACCTACAATGAGCAGTTCTTC.

This chain connects TRBV6-5 to TRBJ1-4, with unresolved D. Germline values: CDR1 MNHEY, CDR2 SVGAGI. The germline V and J ends were trimmed by 5 bases and 5 bases, with 9 bases remaining between them. There are 13 residues in the CDR3. The CDR3 protein is CASSRRKNEKLFF. CDR3 in DNA: TGTGCCAGCAGTCGACGGAAGAATGAAAAACTGTTTTTT.

The rearrangement links TRBV12-3 or TRBV12-4 to TRBJ2-7, with TRBD2 matching 8 bases. The CDR3 is 17 amino acids. After removal of 5 bases from V and 1 base from J, the junction contained 13 bases not matched to a gene. The CDR3 DNA reads as TGTGCCAGCAGTGGACCGGGGGCGGGAGGAATATCCTACGAGCAGTACTTC. Its translation: CASSGPGAGGISYEQYF.

CDR3 coding DNA: TGTGCCAGCAGCCCCGGACTAGCGGGAGGACAAAACATTCAGTACTTC. Translation: CASSPGLAGGQNIQYF. The J gene is TRBJ2-4, the V gene TRBV5-5, with 14 bases matching TRBD2. CDR1 and CDR2 from the germline V gene are SGHKS and YYEKEE (reference sequence). This CDR3 has 16 residues. V was pared by 4 bases and J by 5 bases, with 5 bases of the junction left unmatched.

Points on this clonotype: Germline and junction disagree at one end, which may indicate a read error. The chain is built from TRBV5-5 and TRBJ2-7, with no clear D. This CDR3 region has 15 residues. CDR1 is SGHKS and CDR2 is YYEKEE in the germline V gene (reference sequence). The DNA of the CDR3 is TGTACCAGCAGCTTGTCTACAACAAGCTCCTACGAGCAGTACTTC. Its translation: CTSSLSTTSSYEQYF.